The source of this TCR beta chain is a study of blood T cell repertoires in COVID-19. Study background: Samples of COVID-19 (acute and convalescent) were obtained from the United States, Italy and Spain. T cells, B-cell-depleted T cells, or PBMCs supplied cDNA or gDNA.

The germline V gene encodes CDR1 SQVTM and CDR2 ANQGSEA. Trimming removed 0 bases from V and 1 base from J, with 7 bases in between. The CDR3 has 13 residues. Study members were between about 18 and 90 years old and lived in 24 US regions. TCRdb's table, derived via immunoSEQ multiplex PCR, lists solely in-frame clones and lacks some. The table shows fewer than 250,000 clones, with roughly 85% occurring only once. What was sequenced was PBMCs or T cells enriched from blood (not recorded which). The receptor was isolated from a woman in her 50s with acute COVID-19. V and J are TRBV29-1 and TRBJ2-7; D might be TRBD1 (5 bases). CDR3 nucleotides: TGCAGCGTTGAAGAGGACACATCCTACGAGCAGTACTTC. The encoded protein is CSVEEDTSYEQYF.